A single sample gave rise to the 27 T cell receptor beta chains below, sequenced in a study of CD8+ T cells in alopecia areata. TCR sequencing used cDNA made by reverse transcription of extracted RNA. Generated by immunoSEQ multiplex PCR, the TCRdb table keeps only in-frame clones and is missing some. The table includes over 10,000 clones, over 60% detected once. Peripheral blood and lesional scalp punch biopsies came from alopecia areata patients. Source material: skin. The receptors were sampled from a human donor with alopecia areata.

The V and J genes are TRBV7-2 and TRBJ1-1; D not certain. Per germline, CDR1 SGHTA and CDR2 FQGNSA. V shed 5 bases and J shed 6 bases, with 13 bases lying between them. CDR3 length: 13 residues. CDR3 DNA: TGTGCCAGCAGCCCGAGACACAGACCTGAAGCTTTCTTT. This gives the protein CASSPRHRPEAFF.

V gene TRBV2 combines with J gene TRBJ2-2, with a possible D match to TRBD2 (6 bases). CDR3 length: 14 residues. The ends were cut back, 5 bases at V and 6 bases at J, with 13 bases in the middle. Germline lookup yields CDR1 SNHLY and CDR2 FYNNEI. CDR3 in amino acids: CASSRDLSAGELFF. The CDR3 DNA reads TGTGCCAGCAGTCGGGACTTATCCGCCGGGGAGCTGTTTTTT. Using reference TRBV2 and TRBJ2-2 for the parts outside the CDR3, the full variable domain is EPEVTQTPSHQVTQMGQEVILRCVPISNHLYFYWYRQILGQKVEFLVSFYNNEISEKSEIFDDQFSVERPDGSNFTLKIRSTKLEDSAMYFCASSRDLSAGELFFGEGSRLTVL.

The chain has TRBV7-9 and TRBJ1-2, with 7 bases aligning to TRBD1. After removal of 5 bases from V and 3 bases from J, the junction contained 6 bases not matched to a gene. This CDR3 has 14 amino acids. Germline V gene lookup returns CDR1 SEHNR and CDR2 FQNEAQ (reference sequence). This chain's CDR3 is CASSRGQVDYGYTF. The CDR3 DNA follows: TGTGCCAGCAGCCGAGGACAGGTGGACTATGGCTACACCTTC.

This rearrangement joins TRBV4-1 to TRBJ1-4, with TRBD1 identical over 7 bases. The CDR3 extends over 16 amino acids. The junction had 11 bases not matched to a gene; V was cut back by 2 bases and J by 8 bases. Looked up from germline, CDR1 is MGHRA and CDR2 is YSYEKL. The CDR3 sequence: CASSQSPSQGIEKLFF. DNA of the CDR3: TGCGCCAGCAGCCAAAGCCCCTCACAGGGGATCGAAAAACTGTTTTTT.

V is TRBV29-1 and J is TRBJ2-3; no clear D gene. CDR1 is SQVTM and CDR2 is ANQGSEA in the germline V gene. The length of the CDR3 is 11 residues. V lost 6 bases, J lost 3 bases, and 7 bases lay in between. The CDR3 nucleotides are TGCAGCGTGGCTGGGACAGATACGCAGTATTTT. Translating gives CSVAGTDTQYF.

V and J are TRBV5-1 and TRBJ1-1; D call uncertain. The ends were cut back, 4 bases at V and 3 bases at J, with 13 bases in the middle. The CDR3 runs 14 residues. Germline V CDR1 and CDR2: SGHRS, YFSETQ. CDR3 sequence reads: CASSPPGLHTEAFF. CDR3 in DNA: TGCGCCAGCAGCCCCCCGGGCCTCCACACTGAAGCTTTCTTT.

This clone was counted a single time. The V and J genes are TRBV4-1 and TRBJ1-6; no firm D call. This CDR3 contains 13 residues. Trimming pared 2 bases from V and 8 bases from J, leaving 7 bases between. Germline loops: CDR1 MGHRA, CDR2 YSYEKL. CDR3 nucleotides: TGCGCCAGCAGCCAACTAAGGGATTCACCCCTCCACTTT. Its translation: CASSQLRDSPLHF.

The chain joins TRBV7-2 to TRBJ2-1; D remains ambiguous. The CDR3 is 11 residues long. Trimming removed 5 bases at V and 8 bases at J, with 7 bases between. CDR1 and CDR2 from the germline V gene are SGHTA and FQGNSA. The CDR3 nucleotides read TGTGCCAGCAGCCCCCTCGATGAGCAGTTCTTC. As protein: CASSPLDEQFF.

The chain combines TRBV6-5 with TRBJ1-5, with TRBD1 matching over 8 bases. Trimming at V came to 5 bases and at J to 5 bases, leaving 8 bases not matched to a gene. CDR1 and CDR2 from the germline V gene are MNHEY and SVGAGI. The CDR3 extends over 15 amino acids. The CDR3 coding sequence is TGTGCCAGCAGTCAAACGACAGGGGTAGATCAGCCCCAGCATTTT. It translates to CASSQTTGVDQPQHF.

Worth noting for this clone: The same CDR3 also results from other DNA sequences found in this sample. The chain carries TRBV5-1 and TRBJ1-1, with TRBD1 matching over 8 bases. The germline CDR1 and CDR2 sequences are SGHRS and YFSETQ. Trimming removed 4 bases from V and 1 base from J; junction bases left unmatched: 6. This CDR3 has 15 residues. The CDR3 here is CASSLSGTGNTEAFF. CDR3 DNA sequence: TGCGCCAGCAGCCTGTCCGGGACAGGGAACACTGAAGCTTTCTTT. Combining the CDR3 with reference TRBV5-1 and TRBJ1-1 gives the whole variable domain KAGVTQTPRYLIKTRGQQVTLSCSPISGHRSVSWYQQTPGQGLQFLFEYFSETQRNKGNFPGRFSGRQFSNSRSEMNVSTLELGDSALYLCASSLSGTGNTEAFFGQGTRLTVV.

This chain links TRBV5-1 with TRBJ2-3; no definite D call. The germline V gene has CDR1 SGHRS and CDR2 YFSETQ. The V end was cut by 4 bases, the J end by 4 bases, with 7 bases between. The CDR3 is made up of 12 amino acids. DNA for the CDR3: TGCGCCAGCAGCACCGAGGCAGATACGCAGTATTTT. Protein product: CASSTEADTQYF.

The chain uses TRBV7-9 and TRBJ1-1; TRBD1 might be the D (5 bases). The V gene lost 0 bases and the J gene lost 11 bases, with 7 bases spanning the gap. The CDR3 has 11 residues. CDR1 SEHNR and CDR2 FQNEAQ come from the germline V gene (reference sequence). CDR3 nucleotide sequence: TGTGCCAGCAGCTTAGCAGGGGAGGCTTTCTTT. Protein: CASSLAGEAFF.

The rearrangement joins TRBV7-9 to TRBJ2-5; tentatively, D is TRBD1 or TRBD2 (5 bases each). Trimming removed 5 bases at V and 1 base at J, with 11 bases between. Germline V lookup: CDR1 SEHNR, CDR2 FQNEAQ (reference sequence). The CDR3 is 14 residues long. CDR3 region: CASSHGTFQETQYF. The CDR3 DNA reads TGTGCCAGCAGCCACGGGACCTTCCAAGAGACCCAGTACTTC. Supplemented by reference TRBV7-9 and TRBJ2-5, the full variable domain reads DTGVSQNPRHKITKRGQNVTFRCDPISEHNRLYWYRQTLGQGPEFLTYFQNEAQLEKSRLLSDRFSAERPKGSFSTLEIQRTEQGDSAMYLCASSHGTFQETQYFGPGTRLLVL.

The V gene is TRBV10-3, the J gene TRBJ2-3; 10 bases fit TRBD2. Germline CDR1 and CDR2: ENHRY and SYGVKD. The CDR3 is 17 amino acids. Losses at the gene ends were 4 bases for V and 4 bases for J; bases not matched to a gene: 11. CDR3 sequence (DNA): TGTGCCATCAGTGCCCCCGGGGCTAGCGGGGGCCCAGATACGCAGTATTTT. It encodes CAISAPGASGGPDTQYF.

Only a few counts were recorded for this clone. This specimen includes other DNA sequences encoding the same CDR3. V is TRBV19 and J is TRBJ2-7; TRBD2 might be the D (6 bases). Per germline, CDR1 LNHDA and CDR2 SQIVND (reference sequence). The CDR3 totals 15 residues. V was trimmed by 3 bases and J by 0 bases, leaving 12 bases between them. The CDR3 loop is CASSMSGGNSYEQYF. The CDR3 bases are TGTGCCAGTAGTATGTCCGGGGGTAACTCCTACGAGCAGTACTTC.

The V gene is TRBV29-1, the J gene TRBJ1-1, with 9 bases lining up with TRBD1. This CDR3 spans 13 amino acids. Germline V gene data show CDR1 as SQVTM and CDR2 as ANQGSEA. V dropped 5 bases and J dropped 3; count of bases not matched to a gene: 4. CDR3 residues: CSVSTGGYTEAFF. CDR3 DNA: TGCAGCGTTTCGACAGGGGGTTACACTGAAGCTTTCTTT.

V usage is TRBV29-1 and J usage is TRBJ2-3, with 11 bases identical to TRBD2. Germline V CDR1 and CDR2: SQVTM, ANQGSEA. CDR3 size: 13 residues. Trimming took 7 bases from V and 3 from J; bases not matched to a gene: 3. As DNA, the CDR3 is TGCAGCGGCGCTAGCGGGAGGACAGATACGCAGTATTTT. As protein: CSGASGRTDTQYF.

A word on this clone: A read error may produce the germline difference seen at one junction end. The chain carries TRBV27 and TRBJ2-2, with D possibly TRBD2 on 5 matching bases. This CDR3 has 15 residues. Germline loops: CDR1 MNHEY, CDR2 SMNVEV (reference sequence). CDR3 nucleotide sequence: TGTGCCAGCAGTCTGGCCTACGGTTACACCGGGGAGCTGTCTTTT. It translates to CASSLAYGYTGELSF.

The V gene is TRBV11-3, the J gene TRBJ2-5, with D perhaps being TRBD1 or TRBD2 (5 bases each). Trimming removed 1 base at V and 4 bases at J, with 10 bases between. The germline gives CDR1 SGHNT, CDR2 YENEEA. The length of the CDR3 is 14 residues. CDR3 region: CASSLADGAETQYF. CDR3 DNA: TGTGCCAGCAGCTTAGCGGACGGGGCAGAGACCCAGTACTTC.

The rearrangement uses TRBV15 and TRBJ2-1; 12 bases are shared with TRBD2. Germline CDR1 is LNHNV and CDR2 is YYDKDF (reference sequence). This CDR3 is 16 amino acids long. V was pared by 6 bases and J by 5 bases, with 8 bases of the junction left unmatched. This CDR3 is CATRASSGRENNEQFF. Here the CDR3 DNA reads TGTGCCACCAGGGCGTCTAGCGGGAGGGAAAACAATGAGCAGTTCTTC.

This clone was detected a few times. This CDR3 is CASSSGRDYGYTF. The CDR3 region has the DNA TGCGCCAGCAGTTCTGGCAGGGACTATGGCTACACCTTC. The chain uses TRBV4-1 and TRBJ1-2, with D perhaps TRBD1 (5 bases). Germline V CDR1 and CDR2: MGHRA, YSYEKL. The V and J ends lost 6 bases and 3 bases respectively, with 11 bases between them. The CDR3 consists of 13 residues.

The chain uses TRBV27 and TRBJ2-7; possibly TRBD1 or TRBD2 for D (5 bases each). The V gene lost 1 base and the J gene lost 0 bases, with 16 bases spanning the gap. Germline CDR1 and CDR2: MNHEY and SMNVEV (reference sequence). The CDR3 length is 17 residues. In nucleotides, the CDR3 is TGTGCCAGCAGTTTATGGGGGATACCCATGCTCTCCTACGAGCAGTACTTC. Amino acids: CASSLWGIPMLSYEQYF.

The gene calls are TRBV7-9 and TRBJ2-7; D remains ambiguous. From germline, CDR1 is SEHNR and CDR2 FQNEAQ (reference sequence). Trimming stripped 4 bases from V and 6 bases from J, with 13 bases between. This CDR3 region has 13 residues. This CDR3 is CASSSHSNGEQYF. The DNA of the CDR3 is TGTGCCAGCAGCTCACATAGCAACGGCGAGCAGTACTTC.

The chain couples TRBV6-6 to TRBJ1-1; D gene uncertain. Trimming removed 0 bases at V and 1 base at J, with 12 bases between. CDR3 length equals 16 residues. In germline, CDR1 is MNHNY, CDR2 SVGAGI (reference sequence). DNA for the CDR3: TGTGCCAGCAGTTACTCGAAAGTCGTCAGGAACACTGAAGCTTTCTTT. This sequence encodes CASSYSKVVRNTEAFF.

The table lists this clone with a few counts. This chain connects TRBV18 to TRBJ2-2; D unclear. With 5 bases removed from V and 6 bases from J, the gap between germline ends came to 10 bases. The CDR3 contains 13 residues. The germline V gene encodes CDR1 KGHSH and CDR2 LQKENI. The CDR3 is CASSSRAPGELFF. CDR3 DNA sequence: TGTGCCAGCTCATCTCGGGCACCCGGGGAGCTGTTTTTT. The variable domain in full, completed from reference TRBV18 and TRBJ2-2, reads NAGVMQNPRHLVRRRGQEARLRCSPMKGHSHVYWYRQLPEEGLKFMVYLQKENIIDESGMPKERFSAEFPKEGPSILRIQQVVRGDSAAYFCASSSRAPGELFFGEGSRLTVL.

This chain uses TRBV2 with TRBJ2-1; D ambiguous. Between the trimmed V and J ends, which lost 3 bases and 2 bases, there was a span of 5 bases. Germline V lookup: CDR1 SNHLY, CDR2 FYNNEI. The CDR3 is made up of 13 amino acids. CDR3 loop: CASSDSPYNEQFF. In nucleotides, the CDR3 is TGTGCCAGCAGTGACTCCCCCTACAATGAGCAGTTCTTC.

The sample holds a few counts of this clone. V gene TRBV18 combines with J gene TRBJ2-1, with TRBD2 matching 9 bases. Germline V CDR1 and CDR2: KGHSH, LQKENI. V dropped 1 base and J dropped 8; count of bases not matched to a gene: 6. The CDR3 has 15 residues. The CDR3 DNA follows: TGTGCCAGCTCACCACTGTCTAGCGGGACGCATGAGCAGTTCTTC. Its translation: CASSPLSSGTHEQFF.